A single sample is the source of the 27 T cell receptor beta chains below, sequenced in a study of cytomegalovirus exposure and HLA in healthy donors. Amplification used 60 Vbeta primers and 13 Jbeta primers. The table came from immunoSEQ multiplex PCR; TCRdb's copy has only in-frame clones and leaves some out. The sample includes 150,000 to 200,000 clones, about three quarters of them seen just once. The sample consisted of PBMCs. Every receptor here comes from a man aged 30 to 45 in good health and CMV-seropositive.

V is TRBV27 and J is TRBJ2-3; no clear D gene. CDR1 is MNHEY, CDR2 SMNVEV, per germline (reference sequence). The CDR3 covers 16 residues. Trimming pared 5 bases from V and 0 bases from J, leaving 15 bases between. CDR3 DNA sequence: TGTGCCAGCAGTGAGACACCATCAACTAGCACAGATACGCAGTATTTT. This sequence encodes CASSETPSTSTDTQYF.

This clone was detected only a few times. The chain links TRBV10-3 to TRBJ1-1, with D unclear. The CDR3 contains 12 residues. Trimming removed 4 bases at V and 5 bases at J, with 8 bases between. Germline-derived CDR1 and CDR2 are ENHRY and SYGVKD. The CDR3: CAISGRGTEAFF. The DNA of the CDR3 is TGTGCCATCAGTGGTCGGGGAACTGAAGCTTTCTTT.

The chain joins TRBV5-1 to TRBJ2-7; 9 bases agree with TRBD2. The CDR3 extends over 17 amino acids. Germline V gives CDR1 SGHRS, CDR2 YFSETQ. Germline trimming cut 0 bases from V and 2 bases from J; bases unmatched to any gene: 9. In DNA, the CDR3 is TGCGCCAGCAGCTTGGGGGAGTCTAGCGGGGTAACCTACGAGCAGTACTTC. Protein: CASSLGESSGVTYEQYF. The whole variable domain, remainder taken from reference TRBV5-1 and TRBJ2-7, is KAGVTQTPRYLIKTRGQQVTLSCSPISGHRSVSWYQQTPGQGLQFLFEYFSETQRNKGNFPGRFSGRQFSNSRSEMNVSTLELGDSALYLCASSLGESSGVTYEQYFGPGTRLTVT.

The chain has TRBV19 and TRBJ2-3; D perhaps matches TRBD2 (5 bases). V was pared by 5 bases and J by 2 bases, with 11 bases between. CDR1 LNHDA and CDR2 SQIVND come from the germline V gene (reference sequence). CDR3 length: 14 amino acids. CDR3: CASSFTRDTDTQYF. CDR3 in DNA: TGTGCCAGTAGTTTCACCCGGGACACAGATACGCAGTATTTT.

The chain is built from TRBV5-1 and TRBJ1-1; TRBD1 matches 7 bases. CDR1 SGHRS and CDR2 YFSETQ come from the germline V gene. J gave up 2 bases and V 0 bases, and 7 bases lay outside the gene matches. This CDR3 is built from 16 residues. The CDR3 DNA follows: TGCGCCAGCAGCTTGGCCGGACAGGACTTTAACACTGAAGCTTTCTTT. As protein: CASSLAGQDFNTEAFF. Based on the CDR3 plus reference TRBV5-1 and TRBJ1-1, the full variable domain is KAGVTQTPRYLIKTRGQQVTLSCSPISGHRSVSWYQQTPGQGLQFLFEYFSETQRNKGNFPGRFSGRQFSNSRSEMNVSTLELGDSALYLCASSLAGQDFNTEAFFGQGTRLTVV.

This sequence joins TRBV27 and TRBJ2-7; D possibly corresponds to TRBD1 (6 bases). Germline V lookup: CDR1 MNHEY, CDR2 SMNVEV (reference sequence). V lost 2 bases, J lost 6 bases, and 20 bases lay in between. This CDR3 is built from 16 residues. The CDR3 sequence: CASSLRSWDIPLEQYF. The CDR3 DNA reads as TGTGCCAGCAGTTTAAGGAGCTGGGACATTCCCCTCGAGCAGTACTTC.

This chain uses TRBV5-6 with TRBJ1-1, with D possibly being TRBD1 (5 bases). CDR3 size: 16 residues. Trimming left V 2 bases short and J 0 bases short, with 14 bases between. The germline V gene encodes CDR1 SGHDT and CDR2 YYEEEE. CDR3 in amino acids: CASSFDRGLMNTEAFF. CDR3 coding DNA: TGTGCCAGCAGCTTTGACAGAGGTCTCATGAACACTGAAGCTTTCTTT.

The V and J genes are TRBV28 and TRBJ1-3; tentatively, D is TRBD1 (5 bases). V lost 3 bases and J 2 bases, leaving 5 bases between the germline ends. CDR1 MDHEN and CDR2 SYDVKM come from the germline V gene. The length of the CDR3 is 13 residues. DNA of the CDR3: TGTGCCAGCAGTTTGACAGCTGGAAACACCATATATTTT. Encoded protein: CASSLTAGNTIYF.

J is TRBJ2-5 and V is TRBV28, with D perhaps matching TRBD2 (6 bases). V shed 5 bases and J shed 3 bases, with 13 bases lying between them. Germline loops: CDR1 MDHEN, CDR2 SYDVKM. The CDR3 covers 14 residues. This CDR3 reads CASSRPGDEETQYF. DNA of the CDR3: TGTGCCAGCAGTCGTCCGGGAGATGAAGAGACCCAGTACTTC.

The chain links TRBV25-1 to TRBJ2-2; D gene uncertain. The CDR3 is 16 residues long. Trimming shortened V by 5 bases and J by 4 bases, and 17 bases separated the two germline ends. Germline loops: CDR1 MGHDK, CDR2 SYGVNS. CDR3 sequence (DNA): TGTGCCAGCAGTACCTTAGACTCCTTGGTCACCGGGGAGCTGTTTTTT. Translation: CASSTLDSLVTGELFF.

This clone was detected a few times. This chain joins TRBV5-1 and TRBJ2-2; a possible D gene is TRBD1 (6 bases). Germline V lookup: CDR1 SGHRS, CDR2 YFSETQ. The ends were cut back, 4 bases at V and 7 bases at J, with 11 bases in the middle. The CDR3 has 13 residues. The DNA for the CDR3 is TGCGCCAGCAGCGGGGACAACTTCGGGGAGCTGTTTTTT. The encoded protein is CASSGDNFGELFF.

This chain joins TRBV2 and TRBJ2-4; 7 bases align to TRBD2. This CDR3 spans 16 amino acids. V shed 5 bases and J 1 base; nucleotides not matched to a gene: 8. Germline V gives CDR1 SNHLY, CDR2 FYNNEI. The CDR3 region is CASSYGREQAKNIQYF. The CDR3 DNA reads as TGTGCCAGCAGTTATGGGCGGGAGCAGGCCAAAAACATTCAGTACTTC.

At least ten counts were recorded for this clone. This chain links TRBV6-4 with TRBJ2-3; 9 nucleotides line up with TRBD2. Germline V gene lookup returns CDR1 MRHNA and CDR2 SNTAGT. The V segment lost 3 bases and the J segment 0 bases; nucleotides outside the gene matches: 1. The CDR3 extends over 15 amino acids. As DNA, the CDR3 is TGTGCCAGCAGTGAGGGACTAGCTAGCACAGATACGCAGTATTTT. Translation gives CASSEGLASTDTQYF.

The rearrangement joins TRBV6-6 to TRBJ2-1; 10 nucleotides agree with TRBD2. The CDR3 sequence is 16 residues long. V lost 4 bases to trimming and J lost 1 base; unmatched junction nucleotides: 4. Germline V CDR1 and CDR2: MNHNY, SVGAGI (reference sequence). CDR3 coding DNA: TGTGCCAGCAGTTCCCGACTAGCGGGTTCCTACAATGAGCAGTTCTTC. Its translation: CASSSRLAGSYNEQFF.

This chain connects TRBV30 to TRBJ2-5, with TRBD2 as a possible D gene (5 bases). TRBJ2-7 matches the DNA end more closely, so the J call is doubtful. This CDR3 region has 14 residues. The germline gives CDR1 GTSNPN, CDR2 SVGIG (reference sequence). The CDR3 region has the DNA TGTGCCTGGTCCACCGCCCGGGGTTACTACGAGCAGTACTTC. Protein product: CAWSTARGYYEQYF.

The genes are TRBV25-1 and TRBJ1-2, with TRBD1 matching 9 bases. This CDR3 is built from 13 residues. Unmatched junction bases numbered 4, after V lost 4 bases and J lost 7 bases. The germline gives CDR1 MGHDK, CDR2 SYGVNS. This CDR3 reads CASSGRQGGGYTF. CDR3 sequence (DNA): TGTGCCAGCAGTGGACGACAGGGGGGTGGCTACACCTTC.

This clone was seen only a few times. The rearrangement links TRBV5-4 to TRBJ1-2; 8 bases line up with TRBD1. The CDR3 covers 14 residues. Per germline, CDR1 SGHNT and CDR2 YYREEE (reference sequence). Trimming removed 0 bases from V and 6 bases from J; junction bases left unmatched: 4. The chain's CDR3 is CASSLDRGVNGYTF. The CDR3 bases are TGTGCCAGCAGCTTGGACAGGGGGGTCAATGGCTACACCTTC.

V gene TRBV28 combines with J gene TRBJ1-2; the D is unclear. The CDR3 contains 11 residues. Germline-derived CDR1 and CDR2 are MDHEN and SYDVKM. V lost 5 bases to trimming and J lost 5 bases, with 6 bases between them. The CDR3: CASSPRYGYTF. The CDR3 nucleotides read TGTGCCAGCAGTCCCCGGTATGGCTACACCTTC.

This chain uses TRBV5-1 with TRBJ2-2; D not certain. V was trimmed by 0 bases and J by 0 bases, leaving 6 bases between them. The CDR3 is 15 amino acids. CDR1 is SGHRS and CDR2 is YFSETQ in the germline V gene. Here the CDR3 DNA reads TGCGCCAGCAGCTTGGCCCCGGCGAACACCGGGGAGCTGTTTTTT. Translated: CASSLAPANTGELFF. The variable domain in full, with the rest retrieved from reference TRBV5-1 and TRBJ2-2, is KAGVTQTPRYLIKTRGQQVTLSCSPISGHRSVSWYQQTPGQGLQFLFEYFSETQRNKGNFPGRFSGRQFSNSRSEMNVSTLELGDSALYLCASSLAPANTGELFFGEGSRLTVL.

The chain combines TRBV11-1 with TRBJ1-2; no clear D. Trimming stripped 4 bases from V and 7 bases from J, with 10 bases between. Per the germline V gene, CDR1 is SGHAT and CDR2 is FQDESV (reference sequence). The CDR3 contains 12 residues. CDR3 nucleotide sequence: TGTGCCAGCAGCTCCCTTTCTACTGGCTACACCTTC. Protein: CASSSLSTGYTF.

This rearrangement joins TRBV5-1 to TRBJ2-5; no firm D call. V was cut by 2 bases and J by 3 bases, with 5 bases left in between. The CDR3 consists of 12 residues. CDR1 SGHRS and CDR2 YFSETQ come from the germline V gene. CDR3 DNA sequence: TGCGCCAGCAGCTTTACGGAAGAGACCCAGTACTTC. Translating gives CASSFTEETQYF.

The V and J genes are TRBV28 and TRBJ2-7; 8 positions match TRBD1. The CDR3 is made up of 14 amino acids. In germline, CDR1 is MDHEN, CDR2 SYDVKM. Unmatched junction bases numbered 5, after V lost 5 bases and J lost 2 bases. CDR3: CASSRRTGTYEQYF. For the CDR3, the DNA is TGTGCCAGCAGTCGTCGGACAGGGACCTACGAGCAGTACTTC.

The chain uses TRBV7-3 and TRBJ2-1; TRBD2 matches 10 bases. The CDR3 extends over 14 amino acids. Trimming took 3 bases from V and 7 from J; bases not matched to a gene: 3. Germline CDR1 is SGHTA and CDR2 is FQGTGA. The CDR3 is CASSFEAGGNEQFF. The CDR3 nucleotides are TGTGCCAGCAGCTTCGAAGCGGGAGGGAATGAGCAGTTCTTC.

V usage is TRBV7-6 and J usage is TRBJ2-1; TRBD1 matches at 9 bases. Trimming cost V 5 bases and J 5 bases; bases outside gene matches: 7. Germline V CDR1 and CDR2: SGHVS, FNYEAQ. This CDR3 is built from 15 residues. As DNA, the CDR3 is TGTGCCAGCAGCACACCGGGACAGGGAAACAATGAGCAGTTCTTC. It specifies CASSTPGQGNNEQFF.

The V and J genes are TRBV30 and TRBJ2-1, with TRBD2 identical over 7 bases. This CDR3 spans 14 amino acids. Germline V gene sequence: CDR1 GTSNPN, CDR2 SVGIG (reference sequence). V trimming: 0 bases; J trimming: 9 bases; junction bases outside the gene matches: 8. CDR3 nucleotides: TGTGCCTGGAGTGTCGATACACTAGCGTGTGAGCAGTTCTTC. Translating gives CAWSVDTLACEQFF.

This sequence joins TRBV9 and TRBJ2-7, with D possibly TRBD2 on 5 matching bases. V shed 0 bases and J shed 3 bases, with 10 bases lying between them. Germline V gives CDR1 SGDLS, CDR2 YYNGEE. The CDR3 has 14 residues. In DNA, the CDR3 is TGTGCCAGCAGCGTAGGCGGGCAGCTCTACGAGCAGTACTTC. It translates to CASSVGGQLYEQYF.

The CDR3 spells CASSRPRGSTDTQYF. The CDR3, as DNA: TGTGCCAGCTCACGCCCAAGGGGAAGCACAGATACGCAGTATTTT. The rearrangement joins TRBV18 to TRBJ2-3; D is perhaps TRBD1 (5 bases). With 4 bases removed from V and 0 bases from J, the gap between germline ends came to 11 bases. CDR3 length: 15 residues. In germline, CDR1 is KGHSH, CDR2 LQKENI. The whole variable domain, remainder taken from reference TRBV18 and TRBJ2-3, is NAGVMQNPRHLVRRRGQEARLRCSPMKGHSHVYWYRQLPEEGLKFMVYLQKENIIDESGMPKERFSAEFPKEGPSILRIQQVVRGDSAAYFCASSRPRGSTDTQYFGPGTRLTVL.